This T cell receptor beta chain originates from a study of blood T cell repertoires in COVID-19. Study context: T cells, B-cell-depleted T cells, or PBMCs provided the cDNA or gDNA that served as material.

Trimming cost V 0 bases and J 8 bases; bases outside gene matches: 4. CDR3 length: 15 amino acids. This clone was found a few times. Produced via immunoSEQ multiplex PCR; TCRdb's table is partial and in-frame only. The sample gives hundreds of thousands of clones, about nine tenths of which show up once; about 7% is in the top ten. What was sequenced was peripheral blood. The TCR was taken from a woman aged 65 to 85 with COVID-19, enrolled during active disease. The rearrangement joins TRBV23-1 to TRBJ1-4; 9 bases are shared with TRBD1. Being an ORF, TRBV23-1 has a function that is uncertain. The CDR3 protein is CASSQSGTGREKLFF. CDR3 sequence (DNA): TGCGCCAGCAGTCAATCGGGGACAGGGAGGGAAAAACTGTTTTTT.